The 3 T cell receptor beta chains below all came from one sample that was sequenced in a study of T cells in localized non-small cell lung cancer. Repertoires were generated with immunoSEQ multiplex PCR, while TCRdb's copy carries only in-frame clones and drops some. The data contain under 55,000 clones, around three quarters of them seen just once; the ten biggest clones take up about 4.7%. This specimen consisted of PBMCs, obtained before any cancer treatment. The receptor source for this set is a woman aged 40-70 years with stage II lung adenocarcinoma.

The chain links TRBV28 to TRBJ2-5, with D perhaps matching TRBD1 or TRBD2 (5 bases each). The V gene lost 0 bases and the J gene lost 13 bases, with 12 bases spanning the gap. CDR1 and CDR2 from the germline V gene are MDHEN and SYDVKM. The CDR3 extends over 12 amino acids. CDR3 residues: CASSLWGDRPYF. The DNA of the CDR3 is TGTGCCAGCAGTTTATGGGGGGACCGGCCGTACTTC.

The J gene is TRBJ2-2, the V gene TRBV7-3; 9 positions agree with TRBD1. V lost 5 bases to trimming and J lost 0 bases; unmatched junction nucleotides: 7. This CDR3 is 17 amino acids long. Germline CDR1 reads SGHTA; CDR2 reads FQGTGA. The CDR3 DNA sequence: TGTGCCAGCAGCCCGACAGGGGGAACTACGAACACCGGGGAGCTGTTTTTT. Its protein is CASSPTGGTTNTGELFF. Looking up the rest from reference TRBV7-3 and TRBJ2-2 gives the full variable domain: GAGVSQTPSNKVTEKGKYVELRCDPISGHTALYWYRQSLGQGPEFLIYFQGTGAADDSGLPNDRFFAVRPEGSVSTLKIQRTERGDSAVYLCASSPTGGTTNTGELFFGEGSRLTVL.

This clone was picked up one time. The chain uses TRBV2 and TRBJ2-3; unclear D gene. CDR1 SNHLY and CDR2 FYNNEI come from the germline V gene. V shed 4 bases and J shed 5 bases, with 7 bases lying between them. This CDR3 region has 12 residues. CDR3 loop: CASSVVEDTQYF. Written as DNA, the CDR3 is TGTGCCAGCAGTGTGGTTGAAGATACGCAGTATTTT.